This TCR beta chain was identified during a study of T cells in Graves' hyperthyroidism and ophthalmopathy. Overall study context: Peripheral blood was acquired at first diagnosis, ahead of any therapy whatsoever.

RNA transcripts yielded amplified TCR beta CDR3 regions. The HTBI primer set served for first-round RT-PCR of the TCR CDR3. MiXCR, applied by TCRdb to the multiplex PCR reads, yields one record per CDR3 protein. The sample carries about 350,000 distinct CDR3 sequences, about 15% recorded once. Recently diagnosed hyperthyroidism of less than 2 months' duration affected patients aged 18 to 65. Exclusion of patients followed from uncontrolled infection, other autoimmune disease, pregnancy or lactation. This clonotype was recorded at least ten times. Germline assignment: CDR1 DFQATT and CDR2 SNEGSKA (reference sequence). The V end lost 3 bases, the J end lost 10 bases, and 12 bases lay between the germline ends. This CDR3 has 11 residues.

The gene calls are TRBV20-1 and TRBJ1-1, with D possibly being TRBD1 (5 bases). The sample was blood. The TCR comes from a woman aged 25 to 45 with Graves' hyperthyroidism. The DNA for the CDR3 is TGCAGTGCTAGTATTGGCCAGGGAGCTTTCTTT. Protein product: CSASIGQGAFF.